This T cell receptor (beta chain) is drawn from a study of blood T cell repertoires in COVID-19. Study-wide background: Both acute and convalescent COVID-19 samples were obtained from the United States, Italy and Spain. Sources were T cells, B-cell-depleted T cells, or PBMCs; the material itself was cDNA or gDNA.

In the study's own analysis: Estimation of nucleated cell counts was performed using reference gene primer amplification. TCRdb's copy holds only in-frame clones and misses some; the assay was immunoSEQ multiplex PCR. The DNA was the basis for D and trimming; V, J and clone size are from that table. The table lists approximately 400,000 clones, about 89% of them singletons. V was clipped by 5 bases and J by 7 bases; unmatched bases: 17. This CDR3 is built from 17 residues. Germline V gene lookup returns CDR1 MDHEN and CDR2 SYDVKM. This clone has more than one count but fewer than ten. The sample was peripheral blood. The clonotype comes from a man in his forties or fifties with acute or convalescent COVID-19. The chain uses TRBV28 and TRBJ2-1; 7 nucleotides agree with TRBD1. Written as DNA, the CDR3 is TGTGCCAGCAGTACCGCCAGGACAGGTTATAGAGGTAATGAGCAGTTCTTC. It specifies CASSTARTGYRGNEQFF. Drawing the rest from reference TRBV28 and TRBJ2-1, the complete variable domain is DVKVTQSSRYLVKRTGEKVFLECVQDMDHENMFWYRQDPGLGLRLIYFSYDVKMKEKGDIPEGYSVSREKKERFSLILESASTNQTSMYLCASSTARTGYRGNEQFFGPGTRLTVL.